This T cell receptor beta chain was retrieved from a study of cytomegalovirus exposure and HLA in healthy donors. The CDR3 covers 13 residues. Trimming left V 1 base short and J 8 bases short, with 11 bases between. Germline CDR1 is LGHNA and CDR2 is YNFKEQ. Points on this clone: Its antigen is unknown.

Libraries were prepared by immunoSEQ multiplex PCR; TCRdb keeps only in-frame clonotypes and omits some of them. There are roughly 50,000 clones in the sample; around 90% occur only once, and around 8% lies in the top ten. General study findings and limits: Rare TCR sequences dominated, though some public TCRs recurred in many donors.

Sequencing was done on a sample of PBMCs. The TCR sequence derives from a woman aged 18-29 years in good health and CMV-seropositive. The chain joins TRBV4-2 to TRBJ1-2; no clear D. CDR3 in DNA: TGTGCCAGCAGCCAAGGCCCCCGAGAGGGCTACACCTTC. This gives the protein CASSQGPREGYTF.